Listed here are 20 T cell receptor beta chains from one sample, sequenced in a study of blood T cell dynamics during melanoma immunotherapy (dated by TCRdb to 2018 to 2021). In light of the paper, this sample's time point label describes: pre-treatment baseline. To prepare the library, the immunoSEQ multiplex PCR assay was applied. TCRdb re-hosts the immuneACCESS table, in-frame sequences only. Its copies lack some clones; in the studies checked, an unresolved V gene accounts for under half of them, and the cause for the rest is not known. This sample has some 13,000 clones in its table, and roughly nine tenths of those were observed once. The ten top clones hold 0.18% of the sample. The sequencing used effector memory CD8+ T cells from blood, collected from a patient treated with checkpoint blockade. Receptors were obtained from a human donor with melanoma.

This rearrangement joins TRBV7-6 to TRBJ2-7; TRBD1 matches at 7 bases. Germline CDR1 SGHVS, CDR2 FNYEAQ. Unmatched junction bases numbered 4, after V lost 5 bases and J lost 3 bases. This CDR3 comprises 13 residues. CDR3 sequence reads: CASSPRQGYEQYF. The DNA of the CDR3 is TGTGCCAGCAGCCCAAGACAGGGCTACGAGCAGTACTTC. Based on the CDR3 plus reference TRBV7-6 and TRBJ2-7, the full variable domain is GAGVSQSPRYKVTKRGQDVALRCDPISGHVSLYWYRQALGQGPEFLTYFNYEAQQDKSGLPNDRFSAERPEGSISTLTIQRTEQRDSAMYRCASSPRQGYEQYFGPGTRLTVT.

The genes are TRBV29-1 and TRBJ2-3; weak D call: TRBD2 (5 bases). Germline assignment: CDR1 SQVTM and CDR2 ANQGSEA. V lost 2 bases and J lost 5, with 17 bases in between. CDR3 length equals 15 residues. The DNA of the CDR3 is TGCAGCGTTGAAATTTCTGGACTGCCCGAAGATACGCAGTATTTT. Its translation is CSVEISGLPEDTQYF.

The chain carries TRBV7-9 and TRBJ2-1, with 11 bases matching TRBD2. CDR1 and CDR2 (germline): SEHNR, FQNEAQ (reference sequence). CDR3 length equals 15 residues. V dropped 5 bases and J dropped 10; count of bases not matched to a gene: 10. CDR3 amino acids: CASSALTSGMDEQFF. CDR3 bases: TGTGCCAGCAGCGCCTTGACTAGCGGGATGGACGAGCAGTTCTTC.

The J gene is TRBJ2-5, the V gene TRBV21-1; the DNA was not compared with TRBD1, the D call given in the table. TRBV21-1 represents a pseudogene. CDR3 size: 15 residues. The CDR3 DNA is TGTGCCAGCAGCAGAGACAGACAGGTTCAAGAGACCCAGTACTTC. Its protein is CASSRDRQVQETQYF.

This chain connects TRBV7-2 to TRBJ2-3; possibly TRBD2 for D (6 bases). Between the trimmed V and J ends, which lost 4 bases and 3 bases, there was a span of 20 bases. CDR1 SGHTA and CDR2 FQGNSA come from the germline V gene. This CDR3 spans 17 amino acids. CDR3 region: CASSSTLTNGGTDTQYF. CDR3 DNA sequence: TGTGCCAGCAGCTCAACGCTTACGAACGGGGGAACAGATACGCAGTATTTT.

The chain uses TRBV28 and TRBJ1-5; no reliable D call. Trimming took off 4 bases at V and 3 bases at J, with 7 bases between the two ends. CDR1 and CDR2 (germline): MDHEN, SYDVKM. The CDR3 sequence is 13 residues long. The DNA for the CDR3 is TGTGCCAGCAGTTCACCTGTCAATCAGCCCCAGCATTTT. Its translation: CASSSPVNQPQHF.

The chain links TRBV6-5 to TRBJ1-1; D is unclear. V gave up 6 bases and J gave up 4 bases, with 12 bases separating them. This CDR3 contains 13 residues. Per the germline V gene, CDR1 is MNHEY and CDR2 is SVGAGI. The CDR3 coding sequence is TGTGCCAGCAGAGAGACCTCGGGCACTGAAGCTTTCTTT. Encoded protein: CASRETSGTEAFF.

The V gene is TRBV7-8, the J gene TRBJ1-2; D is unresolved. The V end lost 2 bases, the J end lost 7 bases, and 20 bases lay between the germline ends. The germline gives CDR1 SGHVS, CDR2 FQNEAQ. CDR3 length: 16 amino acids. CDR3 protein: CASSLTLEEGLGGYTF. The CDR3 DNA reads as TGTGCCAGCAGCTTAACACTTGAGGAGGGTTTGGGTGGCTACACCTTC.

This chain's CDR3 is CASSGGSAGANVLTF. CDR3 bases: TGTGCCAGCAGCGGGGGAAGTGCTGGGGCCAACGTCCTGACTTTC. V and J are TRBV9 and TRBJ2-6; D not certain. The CDR3 consists of 15 residues. Trimming took 3 bases from V and 2 from J, leaving 9 bases between them. The germline V gene has CDR1 SGDLS and CDR2 YYNGEE.

The chain combines TRBV14 with TRBJ2-5, with 9 bases identical to TRBD1. The length of the CDR3 is 15 residues. Germline loops: CDR1 SGHDN, CDR2 FVKESK. V trimming: 5 bases; J trimming: 3 bases; junction bases outside the gene matches: 7. CDR3 sequence: CASSSWRTGEETQYF. The DNA of the CDR3 is TGTGCCAGCAGCTCTTGGAGGACAGGGGAAGAGACCCAGTACTTC.

The gene calls are TRBV19 and TRBJ2-1, with D unresolved. This CDR3 region has 13 residues. The ends were cut back, 6 bases at V and 5 bases at J, with 11 bases in the middle. The germline V gene encodes CDR1 LNHDA and CDR2 SQIVND (reference sequence). The chain's CDR3 is CASSVDQNNEQFF. The CDR3 DNA reads TGTGCCAGTAGCGTGGACCAGAACAATGAGCAGTTCTTC.

The genes are TRBV4-1 and TRBJ2-7, with D maybe TRBD1 (6 bases). Looked up from germline, CDR1 is MGHRA and CDR2 is YSYEKL. The CDR3 runs 14 residues. Trimming stripped 5 bases from V and 3 bases from J, with 14 bases between. DNA of the CDR3: TGCGCCAGCAGCTTCTCGCAGGGGTACTACGAGCAGTACTTC. Protein sequence: CASSFSQGYYEQYF.

The rearrangement uses TRBV7-8 and TRBJ1-4; D is ambiguous. Trimming removed 6 bases at V and 4 bases at J, with 12 bases between. Germline V gene data show CDR1 as SGHVS and CDR2 as FQNEAQ. The CDR3 spans 14 residues. The CDR3 sequence: CASRSRSSNEKLFF. The CDR3 nucleotides read TGTGCCAGCAGGTCAAGGTCAAGTAATGAAAAACTGTTTTTT.

This chain connects TRBV27 to TRBJ2-5; 8 nucleotides align to TRBD2. The DNA end favors TRBJ2-7, so the J call may be wrong. Germline assignment: CDR1 MNHEY and CDR2 SMNVEV (reference sequence). The CDR3 contains 13 residues. The CDR3 bases are TGTGCCAGCAGTTTACGGGGGGGCTACGAGCAGTACTTC. It is translated as CASSLRGGYEQYF.

The rearrangement uses TRBV9 and TRBJ2-1; 13 bases match TRBD2. From germline, CDR1 is SGDLS and CDR2 YYNGEE. The CDR3 totals 15 residues. Trimming took 4 bases from V and 4 from J; bases not matched to a gene: 2. CDR3 region: CASSRLAGGYNEQFF. CDR3 DNA sequence: TGTGCCAGCAGCAGACTAGCGGGAGGATACAATGAGCAGTTCTTC.

Here the CDR3 reads CASSRAGENQPQHF. The CDR3 coding sequence is TGTGCCAGCAGCCGGGCCGGGGAAAATCAGCCCCAGCATTTT. V usage is TRBV27 and J usage is TRBJ1-5; D is unresolved. Looked up from germline, CDR1 is MNHEY and CDR2 is SMNVEV (reference sequence). Trimming removed 6 bases from V and 4 bases from J, with 13 bases in between. This CDR3 is built from 14 residues.

The chain couples TRBV10-2 to TRBJ1-1; 7 positions match TRBD1. The CDR3 has 14 residues. Trimming took 5 bases from V and 0 from J; bases not matched to a gene: 3. Germline V CDR1 and CDR2: WSHSY, SAAADI. CDR3 in DNA: TGCGCCAGCAGTTCTGACAGGGTGAACACTGAAGCTTTCTTT. It encodes CASSSDRVNTEAFF.

The rearrangement uses TRBV25-1 and TRBJ2-7, with D possibly called TRBD1 or TRBD2 (5 bases each). The CDR3 has 13 amino acids. V was shortened by 3 bases and J by 2 bases, with 8 bases between the two germline ends. CDR1 and CDR2 from the germline V gene are MGHDK and SYGVNS. CDR3 bases: TGTGCCAGCAGTGACGGGACCCCCTACGAGCAGTACTTC. Its protein is CASSDGTPYEQYF.

The chain combines TRBV5-1 with TRBJ1-4; D not certain. Germline V gives CDR1 SGHRS, CDR2 YFSETQ. V lost 0 bases and J lost 4, with 10 bases in between. There are 15 residues in the CDR3. CDR3 residues: CASSLEGQFNEKLFF. CDR3 DNA: TGCGCCAGCAGCTTGGAAGGCCAGTTTAATGAAAAACTGTTTTTT.

The chain links TRBV28 to TRBJ2-5; a weak D match, TRBD2 (6 bases). The CDR3 runs to 14 residues. Germline-derived CDR1 and CDR2 are MDHEN and SYDVKM. V dropped 5 bases and J dropped 4 bases, with 14 bases sitting between them. CDR3 sequence: CASSPYLGGETQYF. CDR3 DNA: TGTGCCAGCAGTCCCTACCTGGGGGGAGAGACCCAGTACTTC.